The T cell receptor (beta chain) described here comes from a study of CD8 T cells in ankylosing spondylitis. Preparation of TCR beta libraries was done by quantitative 5'-RACE with molecular barcodes. One entry per CDR3 protein results from TCRdb running MiXCR on the 5' RACE reads. The sample has some 270,000 distinct CDR3 sequences; 18% are singletons. Trimming took 4 bases from V and 8 from J; bases not matched to a gene: 7. This CDR3 spans 15 amino acids. Looked up from germline, CDR1 is SGDLS and CDR2 is YYNGEE. This clonotype was found a few times. Material for sequencing was blood, either unsorted or a sorted T cell fraction (not recorded which). The chain has TRBV9 and TRBJ2-1; 12 bases are shared with TRBD2. The TCR was taken from a male donor with ankylosing spondylitis or in good health (not recorded which). The CDR3 loop reads CASSSSGRAFDEQFF. The CDR3 nucleotides read TGTGCCAGCAGCTCTAGCGGGAGGGCCTTCGATGAGCAGTTCTTC.